Listed below are T cell receptor beta chains from one sample, sequenced in a study of identical twins. TCRdb recomputed calls from the 5' RACE reads with MiXCR, one row per CDR3 protein. The sample has about 920,000 distinct CDR3 sequences; over 9% are singletons. These records were also assigned to another study, of yellow fever vaccine responses in identical twins.

The sample consisted of PBMCs. The source of these receptors is a woman between 18 and 30 years old in good health. Each CDR3 is given with its conserved first and last residue. Fields, in order: CDR3 DNA, CDR3 protein, D gene, clone size, J gene, V gene. The D gene is left open where the match is weak. The listing skips clone size in some rows; elsewhere it reads once, few, many or a size class.

TGCGCCAGCAGCCCCCGGGACAGGGATTATAGCGAGCAGTACTTC CASSPRDRDYSEQYF TRBD1 few TRBJ2-7 TRBV4-1
TGTGCCAGCAGCATTAAGCGGGGGGGCCCGGATACGCAGTATTTT CASSIKRGGPDTQYF TRBD2 . TRBJ2-3 TRBV27
TGCAGCGTTCGAGGACTAGCGGGAGGGCCAGATACGCAGTATTTT CSVRGLAGGPDTQYF TRBD2 many TRBJ2-3 TRBV29-1
TGTGCCAGCAGCCCTCAGGCGGGAGTTTTTGAGCAGTTCTTC CASSPQAGVFEQFF TRBD2 . TRBJ2-1 TRBV7-9
TGCAGTGCTAGAGAGGGGATTTGGCGGGAGAATGAGAATGAGCAGTTCTTC CSAREGIWRENENEQFF TRBD2 once TRBJ2-1 TRBV20-1
TGTGCCAGCACCAACTCCCACCTAGCGGGAAATGAGCAGTTCTTC CASTNSHLAGNEQFF TRBD2 . TRBJ2-1 TRBV6-1
TGCAGCGTTGACAAGACAGGGACCACTGAAGCTTTCTTT CSVDKTGTTEAFF TRBD1 . TRBJ1-1 TRBV29-1
TGTGCCAGCAGCCAACACGGGGCTAGCTCCGGTCATGAGCAGTTCTTC CASSQHGASSGHEQFF . few TRBJ2-1 TRBV14
TGTGCCGGAGCAGGGACGGGCGATACGCAGTATTTT CAGAGTGDTQYF . few TRBJ2-3 TRBV7-2
TGTGCCAGCAGCTTATTAACCCCGAGTCCAGCGGGAAGCACCGGGGAGCTGTTTTTT CASSLLTPSPAGSTGELFF TRBD2 . TRBJ2-2 TRBV7-3
TGTGCCAGCAGTTACCCGGACTTTCAAGAGACCCAGTACTTC CASSYPDFQETQYF . few TRBJ2-5 TRBV6-2/TRBV6-3
TGCAGTGCAAGCCAACTATACAATGAGCAGTTCTTC CSASQLYNEQFF . few TRBJ2-1 TRBV20-1
TGTGCCACCAGCAGAGCCCCGACGGAACACAACTATGGCTACACCTTC CATSRAPTEHNYGYTF . . TRBJ1-2 TRBV15
TGTGCCAGCTCACCCGTGACAGGGGGACCGGACACTGAAGCTTTCTTT CASSPVTGGPDTEAFF TRBD1 many TRBJ1-1 TRBV18
TGTGCCAGCAGCGAGCGGCCGACGGGAGACAATGAGCAGTTCTTC CASSERPTGDNEQFF . few TRBJ2-1 TRBV13
TGCGCCAGCAGCCGAGTCAATGGTCAGCCCCAGCATTTT CASSRVNGQPQHF . few TRBJ1-5 TRBV4-1
TGTGCCAGCAGTACCTGGGACGAAGAAACCTTC CASSTWDEETF . many TRBJ1-2 TRBV12-3/TRBV12-4
TGTGCCAGCAGCTTCGATACAGGGGGCCCGATCTACGAGCAGTACTTC CASSFDTGGPIYEQYF TRBD1 few TRBJ2-7 TRBV7-9
TGTGCCACCAGTGATTTACTAGCGGGCACCGGGGAGCTGTTTTTT CATSDLLAGTGELFF TRBD2 . TRBJ2-2 TRBV24-1
TGTGCCACCGCCTCCACCGGGGCAGGGGGAACTGAAGCTTTCTTT CATASTGAGGTEAFF TRBD1 . TRBJ1-1 TRBV10-3
TGTGCCAGCAGCCAAGAGGGTATTCGGAATGGCTACACCTTC CASSQEGIRNGYTF . few TRBJ1-2 TRBV3-1
TGTGCCAGCAGCTTAATCCCGGGGCTAGCGGGCGATGAGCAGTTCTTC CASSLIPGLAGDEQFF TRBD2 . TRBJ2-1 TRBV11-2
TGTGCCAGCACGTTTATTGAGAACAATGAGCAGTTCTTC CASTFIENNEQFF . few TRBJ2-1 TRBV2
TGCGCCAGGCACGCGAATCAGCCCCAGCATTTT CARHANQPQHF . . TRBJ1-5 TRBV5-1
TGTGCCAGCAGCCAGGAGTGGGCCAACACTGAAGCTTTCTTT CASSQEWANTEAFF . few TRBJ1-1 TRBV3-1
TGCAGTGCTAGGGAACTAAAGAGCTCCTACAATGAGCAGTTCTTC CSARELKSSYNEQFF . few TRBJ2-1 TRBV20-1
TGTGCCAGCAGTTCTACAGGGATCGGGGAGCTGTTTTTT CASSSTGIGELFF . many TRBJ2-2 TRBV12-3/TRBV12-4
TGTGCCAGCAGTCCAGCGACAGGGAGGAGGACTGAAGCTTTCTTT CASSPATGRRTEAFF TRBD1 many TRBJ1-1 TRBV28
TGTGCCAGCAGTGAATCAGTCACCGGCTGGGACAGAAAAGAGACCCAGTACTTC CASSESVTGWDRKETQYF TRBD1 . TRBJ2-5 TRBV25-1
TGTGCCAGCAGTGACTGGACTAGCGGGAGGGGAACCAATGAGCAGTTCTTC CASSDWTSGRGTNEQFF TRBD2 . TRBJ2-1 TRBV2
TGTGCCAGCAGCCCAGCGGGGGGGCGGACCGGGGAGCTGTTTTTT CASSPAGGRTGELFF TRBD2 many TRBJ2-2 TRBV12-3/TRBV12-4
TGCGCCAGCAGCCCGGAGGGACGCCCCCCTGAGTACTTC CASSPEGRPPEYF . . TRBJ2-4 TRBV5-1
TGCGCCAGCAGCCCGGGGGAAACAGATACGCAGTATTTT CASSPGETDTQYF . few TRBJ2-3 TRBV5-1
TGCAGTGCTAGGGATGCGGGAGCGCCCTACAATGAGCAGTTCTTC CSARDAGAPYNEQFF TRBD2 . TRBJ2-1 TRBV20-1
TGTGCCAGCAGCCAAGGGACAGGGATGGAGACCCAGTACTTC CASSQGTGMETQYF TRBD1 few TRBJ2-5 TRBV3-1
TGTGCCAGCAGTCTTAAACCTGGGCCAGGTAACAATCAGCCCCAGCATTTT CASSLKPGPGNNQPQHF . few TRBJ1-5 TRBV12-3/TRBV12-4
TGTGCCAGCAGTCTAACAGAGGGCCAGCACATTCAGTACTTC CASSLTEGQHIQYF . . TRBJ2-4 TRBV28
TGTGCCACCAGTGATTTTACGGGACAGCAAGCTTTCTTT CATSDFTGQQAFF TRBD1 . TRBJ1-1 TRBV24-1
TGTGCCAGCAGTCACCGGGACAGGCGGGGAGAGACCCAGTACTTC CASSHRDRRGETQYF TRBD1 few TRBJ2-5 TRBV12-3/TRBV12-4
TGTGCCATCAGTGTTGGGGACCTCGACAGCGGGGGATTTGGAGATACGCAGTATTTT CAISVGDLDSGGFGDTQYF TRBD2 . TRBJ2-3 TRBV10-3
TGCGCCAGCAGCTTAGGACAGGGGAGTAGACCCGACAATGAGCAGTTCTTC CASSLGQGSRPDNEQFF TRBD1 few TRBJ2-1 TRBV5-1
TGTGCCAGCAGCTTATCCTTCACTGAAGCTTTCTTT CASSLSFTEAFF . few TRBJ1-1 TRBV7-8